The 23 T cell receptor beta chains presented below share a single source sample, sequenced in a study of control samples from healthy donors and cancer patients (dated by TCRdb to the early 2020s). The method behind the library was the immunoSEQ multiplex PCR assay. In TCRdb, the immuneACCESS table is reduced to in-frame sequences with V and J assigned. These tables do not hold every clone; where another copy was compared, an unresolved V gene accounts for under half, and the others remain unexplained. This sample comprises about 120,000 clones, around 88% of them detected only once. Less than 3.5% of the sample is in the top ten clones. The material sequenced was blood. These receptor sequences come from a man aged 40-49 years in good health.

The chain links TRBV4-1 to TRBJ1-1; no definite D call. Germline V CDR1 and CDR2: MGHRA, YSYEKL. The CDR3 length is 15 residues. Trimming left V 1 base short and J 1 base short, with 10 bases between. The CDR3 nucleotides read TGCGCCAGCAGCCAAGTCGCAACACCGAACACTGAAGCTTTCTTT. Translation gives CASSQVATPNTEAFF.

This clone was observed a handful of times. The chain recombines TRBV4-1 with TRBJ1-1; TRBD1 is a possible D gene (5 bases). This CDR3 spans 15 amino acids. Germline V gene lookup returns CDR1 MGHRA and CDR2 YSYEKL. Trimming removed 4 bases at V and 0 bases at J, with 12 bases between. The chain's CDR3 is CASSRAGPLNTEAFF. The CDR3 DNA reads as TGCGCCAGCAGCCGCGCGGGACCCTTGAACACTGAAGCTTTCTTT.

This clone appeared once. The rearrangement joins TRBV19 to TRBJ2-2; perhaps TRBD2 as D (5 bases). Deletions cut 5 bases from V and 5 bases from J, with 12 bases between. CDR3 length equals 14 residues. Looked up from germline, CDR1 is LNHDA and CDR2 is SQIVND (reference sequence). The CDR3 is CASSQPRVTGELFF. The CDR3 DNA is TGTGCCAGTAGTCAACCGAGGGTAACCGGGGAGCTGTTTTTT. The whole variable domain, remainder taken from reference TRBV19 and TRBJ2-2, is DGGITQSPKYLFRKEGQNVTLSCEQNLNHDAMYWYRQDPGQGLRLIYYSQIVNDFQKGDIAEGYSVSREKKESFPLTVTSAQKNPTAFYLCASSQPRVTGELFFGEGSRLTVL.

This chain links TRBV6-4 with TRBJ2-2; TRBD2 matches at 7 bases. The V segment lost 5 bases and the J segment 0 bases; nucleotides outside the gene matches: 0. This CDR3 has 14 residues. CDR1 MRHNA and CDR2 SNTAGT come from the germline V gene. CDR3 sequence (DNA): TGTGCCAGCAGTAGCGGGACGAACACCGGGGAGCTGTTTTTT. This encodes CASSSGTNTGELFF.

The gene calls are TRBV2 and TRBJ2-1; 12 bases fit TRBD2. The germline V gene has CDR1 SNHLY and CDR2 FYNNEI. CDR3 size: 15 residues. The ends lost 6 bases at V and 8 bases at J; junction bases unmatched: 8. This CDR3 is CASRRTSGGFYEQFF. In DNA form, the CDR3 reads TGTGCCAGCAGGAGAACTAGCGGGGGGTTCTATGAGCAGTTCTTC.

This chain uses TRBV11-2 with TRBJ2-7, with D perhaps TRBD1 or TRBD2 (5 bases each). Germline CDR1 and CDR2: SGHAT and FQNNGV. The CDR3 spans 14 residues. Trimming pared 5 bases from V and 6 bases from J, leaving 17 bases between. In DNA, the CDR3 is TGTGCCAGCAGCCAAGACAGCTCCGGGATCGAGCAGTACTTC. Translation gives CASSQDSSGIEQYF.

The chain combines TRBV9 with TRBJ1-6, with D maybe TRBD1 (5 bases). Trimming took 0 bases from V and 3 from J, leaving 7 bases between them. Germline assignment: CDR1 SGDLS and CDR2 YYNGEE. CDR3 length equals 15 residues. This chain's CDR3 is CASSVDQGYNSPLHF. The CDR3 nucleotides read TGTGCCAGCAGCGTAGACCAGGGCTATAATTCACCCCTCCACTTT.

A note on this clone: Here the CDR3 omits its conserved ending phenylalanine or tryptophan, so a read error is the likely source. The V and J genes are TRBV25-1 and TRBJ1-2, with 7 bases aligning to TRBD1. The CDR3 has 12 residues. CDR1 MGHDK and CDR2 SYGVNS come from the germline V gene. The J segment lost 5 bases and the V segment lost 4 bases, leaving 1 base of the junction unmatched. The CDR3 sequence is CASSGTGYGYTS. The CDR3 DNA sequence: TGTGCCAGCAGTGGGACAGGTTATGGCTACACCTCC.

The rearrangement links TRBV7-9 to TRBJ2-2; tentative D call: TRBD2 (6 bases). Germline loops: CDR1 SEHNR, CDR2 FQNEAQ (reference sequence). This CDR3 spans 16 amino acids. Trimming took off 5 bases at V and 4 bases at J, with 17 bases between the two ends. CDR3 nucleotide sequence: TGTGCCAGCAGCCCGACCGGGACTCACCTCACCGGGGAGCTGTTTTTT. It encodes CASSPTGTHLTGELFF.

This clone was found a few times. The chain couples TRBV6-1 to TRBJ2-7, with D possibly called TRBD1 or TRBD2 (5 bases each). Germline assignment: CDR1 MNHNS and CDR2 SASEGT. This CDR3 has 12 amino acids. Trimming stripped 2 bases from V and 6 bases from J, with 8 bases between. DNA for the CDR3: TGTGCCAGCAGTGAAACGAGGGGCGAGCAGTACTTC. Translation: CASSETRGEQYF.

Comments on this clone: The junction shows a germline mismatch at one end, possibly a read error. The chain carries TRBV11-3 and TRBJ2-7; D is perhaps TRBD1 (6 bases). This CDR3 has 15 residues. Germline V lookup: CDR1 SGHNT, CDR2 YENEEA. The CDR3 protein is CASRTARDISNEQYF. The CDR3 region has the DNA TGTGCCAGCAGAACGGCTCGGGACATCTCCAACGAGCAGTACTTC.

This clone was observed a few times. This sequence joins TRBV19 and TRBJ2-5; 8 positions match TRBD1. This CDR3 is built from 13 residues. Germline CDR1 and CDR2: LNHDA and SQIVND (reference sequence). The trim removed 9 bases at V and 5 bases at J, leaving 8 bases unmatched. CDR3 residues: CASRAGGAETQYF. The DNA for the CDR3 is TGTGCCAGCAGGGCAGGGGGCGCGGAGACCCAGTACTTC.

The chain is built from TRBV9 and TRBJ1-2; 9 nucleotides agree with TRBD1. V trimming: 1 base; J trimming: 3 bases; junction bases outside the gene matches: 4. The CDR3 is 15 amino acids. Germline V lookup: CDR1 SGDLS, CDR2 YYNGEE. The CDR3 DNA is TGTGCCAGCAGCGTATTGGGGACAGGGCACTATGGCTACACCTTC. Protein product: CASSVLGTGHYGYTF.

This chain joins TRBV6-6 and TRBJ1-1; D possibly corresponds to TRBD1 (6 bases). Germline assignment: CDR1 MNHNY and CDR2 SVGAGI (reference sequence). CDR3 length equals 16 residues. V was cut by 7 bases and J by 0 bases, with 18 bases left in between. CDR3 DNA: TGTGCCAGCACCCTAGGGGGAGAACTCATGAACACTGAAGCTTTCTTT. Encoded protein: CASTLGGELMNTEAFF.

The rearrangement uses TRBV6-2 or TRBV6-3 and TRBJ1-2, with a possible D match to TRBD1 (5 bases). Germline loops: CDR1 MNHEY, CDR2 SVGEGT. The CDR3 sequence is 13 residues long. With 6 bases removed from V and 8 bases from J, the gap between germline ends came to 16 bases. This CDR3 reads CASSYSGVDGYTF. The CDR3 DNA follows: TGTGCCAGCAGCTATTCGGGGGTAGACGGCTACACCTTC.

Notes on this clone: The sample contains more than one DNA sequence encoding this CDR3. This chain uses TRBV18 with TRBJ2-7; 8 bases match TRBD1. Unmatched junction bases numbered 1, after V lost 3 bases and J lost 0 bases. The CDR3 is 14 amino acids. Germline CDR1 reads KGHSH; CDR2 reads LQKENI. The CDR3 is CASSPGTGSYEQYF. In DNA form, the CDR3 reads TGTGCCAGCTCACCCGGGACAGGCTCCTACGAGCAGTACTTC.

The J gene is TRBJ1-5, the V gene TRBV7-6; D is uncertain. The CDR3 has 14 amino acids. Germline loops: CDR1 SGHVS, CDR2 FNYEAQ. V dropped 1 base and J dropped 2 bases, with 6 bases sitting between them. CDR3 in amino acids: CASSLGFGNQPQHF. In nucleotides, the CDR3 is TGTGCCAGCAGCTTAGGGTTCGGCAATCAGCCCCAGCATTTT. The full variable domain, with the rest looked up from reference TRBV7-6 and TRBJ1-5, is GAGVSQSPRYKVTKRGQDVALRCDPISGHVSLYWYRQALGQGPEFLTYFNYEAQQDKSGLPNDRFSAERPEGSISTLTIQRTEQRDSAMYRCASSLGFGNQPQHFGDGTRLSIL.

This chain connects TRBV11-3 to TRBJ2-5; TRBD1 aligns across 7 bases. CDR1 and CDR2 from the germline V gene are SGHNT and YENEEA. With 3 bases clipped from V and 2 bases from J, the junction kept 3 bases outside the gene matches. The CDR3 runs 14 residues. CDR3 bases: TGTGCCAGCAGCTTCCAGACAGGGCAAGAGACCCAGTACTTC. Its translation: CASSFQTGQETQYF.

This clone was counted once. The chain has TRBV5-1 and TRBJ1-2, with D unclear. The CDR3 has 13 amino acids. V was clipped by 2 bases and J by 6 bases, with 11 bases between them. Germline lookup yields CDR1 SGHRS and CDR2 YFSETQ. In DNA, the CDR3 is TGCGCCAGCAGCTTCGGCGACTGGGATGGCTACACCTTC. This codes for CASSFGDWDGYTF.

The J gene is TRBJ1-1, the V gene TRBV25-1; D is ambiguous. The germline CDR1 and CDR2 sequences are MGHDK and SYGVNS. Between the trimmed V and J ends, which lost 1 base and 2 bases, there was a span of 11 bases. This CDR3 has 15 residues. CDR3 protein: CASSEWSGSNTEAFF. The CDR3 region has the DNA TGTGCCAGCAGTGAATGGTCGGGGTCTAACACTGAAGCTTTCTTT.

This clone was seen once. The V gene is TRBV5-6, the J gene TRBJ1-4; 9 bases match TRBD1. Unmatched junction bases numbered 12, after V lost 4 bases and J lost 8 bases. This CDR3 has 16 residues. Germline-derived CDR1 and CDR2 are SGHDT and YYEEEE. As DNA, the CDR3 is TGTGCCAGCAGCCAAACCACAGGGGGCTCTTGGGAAAAACTGTTTTTT. Translation: CASSQTTGGSWEKLFF.

The gene calls are TRBV11-2 and TRBJ2-1; 15 bases align to TRBD2. Germline CDR1 is SGHAT and CDR2 is FQNNGV. Trimming removed 5 bases from V and 6 bases from J; junction bases left unmatched: 5. The CDR3 loop spans 16 amino acids. CDR3 sequence (DNA): TGTGCCAGCAGCACCGGACTAGCGGGGGGGCTCAATGAGCAGTTCTTC. It is translated as CASSTGLAGGLNEQFF.

J is TRBJ1-2 and V is TRBV5-5; D call uncertain. This CDR3 has 16 residues. Trimming shortened V by 1 base and J by 5 bases, and 18 bases separated the two germline ends. Germline V gene lookup returns CDR1 SGHKS and CDR2 YYEKEE (reference sequence). As DNA, the CDR3 is TGTGCCAGCAGCTTGAAATCTCTGGGCGGGGTTTATGGCTACACCTTC. Amino acid sequence: CASSLKSLGGVYGYTF.